The T cell receptor beta chain under discussion was sequenced for a study of CD8 T cells in ankylosing spondylitis. This clonotype was seen a few times. Its antigen is unidentified. Preparation of TCR beta libraries was done by quantitative 5'-RACE with molecular barcodes. TCRdb re-called the 5' RACE reads through MiXCR, storing one row per CDR3 protein. The sample records about 390,000 distinct CDR3 sequences, approximately 20% being singletons. After removal of 4 bases from V and 6 bases from J, the junction contained 11 bases not matched to a gene. Germline V CDR1 and CDR2: SGDLS, YYNGEE. CDR3 length equals 16 residues. Whole-study findings and limits: The authors reported significant enrichment of disease-linked clones in matched ankylosing spondylitis synovial fluid. A TCR beta motif of about eight highly homologous variants seemed to mark ankylosing spondylitis blood. Those disease-linked clones were CD8+; they were also relatively rare in peripheral blood.

Input material: blood, either unsorted or a sorted T cell fraction (not recorded which). This chain uses TRBV9 with TRBJ2-3; 10 bases map to TRBD1. This clonotype originated in a male donor with ankylosing spondylitis. The CDR3: CASSSRQGAGLDTQYF. The DNA for the CDR3 is TGTGCCAGCAGCTCCCGACAGGGGGCCGGGTTGGATACGCAGTATTTT.